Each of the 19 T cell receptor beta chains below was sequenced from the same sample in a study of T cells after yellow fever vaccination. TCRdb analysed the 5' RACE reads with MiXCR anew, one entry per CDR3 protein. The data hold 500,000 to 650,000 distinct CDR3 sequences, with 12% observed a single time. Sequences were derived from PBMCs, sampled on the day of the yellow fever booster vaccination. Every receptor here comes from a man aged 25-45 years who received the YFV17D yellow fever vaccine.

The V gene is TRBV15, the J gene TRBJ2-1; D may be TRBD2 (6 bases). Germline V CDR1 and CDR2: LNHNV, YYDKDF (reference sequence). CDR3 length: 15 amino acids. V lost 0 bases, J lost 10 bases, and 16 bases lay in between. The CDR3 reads CATSRDAIGGREQFF. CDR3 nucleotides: TGTGCCACCAGCAGAGATGCCATTGGGGGGAGGGAGCAGTTCTTC.

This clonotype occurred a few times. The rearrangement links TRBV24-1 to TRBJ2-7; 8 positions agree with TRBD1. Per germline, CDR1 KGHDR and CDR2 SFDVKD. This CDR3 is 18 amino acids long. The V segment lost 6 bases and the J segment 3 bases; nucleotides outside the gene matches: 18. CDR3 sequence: CATSPIGQGAGVDYEQYF. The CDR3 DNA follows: TGTGCCACCAGTCCTATCGGCCAGGGGGCGGGTGTGGACTACGAGCAGTACTTC.

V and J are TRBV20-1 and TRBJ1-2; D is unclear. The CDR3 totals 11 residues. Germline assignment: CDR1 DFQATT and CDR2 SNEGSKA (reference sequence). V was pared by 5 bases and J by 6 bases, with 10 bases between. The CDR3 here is CSASTRDGYTF. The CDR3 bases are TGCAGTGCTTCGACAAGGGATGGCTACACCTTC.

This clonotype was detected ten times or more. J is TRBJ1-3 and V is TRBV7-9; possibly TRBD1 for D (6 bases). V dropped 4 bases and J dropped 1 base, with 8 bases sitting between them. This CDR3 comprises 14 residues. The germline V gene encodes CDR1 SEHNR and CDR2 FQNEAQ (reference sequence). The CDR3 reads CASSSGTSGNTIYF. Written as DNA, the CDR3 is TGTGCCAGCAGCTCCGGGACATCTGGAAACACCATATATTTT. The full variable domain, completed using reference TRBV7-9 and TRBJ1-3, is DTGVSQNPRHKITKRGQNVTFRCDPISEHNRLYWYRQTLGQGPEFLTYFQNEAQLEKSRLLSDRFSAERPKGSFSTLEIQRTEQGDSAMYLCASSSGTSGNTIYFGEGSWLTVV.

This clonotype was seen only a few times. The CDR3: CASSPGGLPIVNEQFF. In nucleotides, the CDR3 is TGTGCCAGCAGTCCTGGAGGACTCCCTATCGTCAATGAGCAGTTCTTC. V gene TRBV6-2 or TRBV6-3 combines with J gene TRBJ2-1, with a weak D call TRBD2 (5 bases). Trimming shortened V by 5 bases and J by 6 bases, and 20 bases separated the two germline ends. The CDR3 is made up of 16 amino acids. Germline V gene sequence: CDR1 MNHEY, CDR2 SVGEGT.

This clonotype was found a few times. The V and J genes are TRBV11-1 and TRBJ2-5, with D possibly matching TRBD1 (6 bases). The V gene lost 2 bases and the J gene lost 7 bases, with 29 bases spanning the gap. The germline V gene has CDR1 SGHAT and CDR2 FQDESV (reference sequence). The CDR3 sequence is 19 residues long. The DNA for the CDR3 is TGTGCCAGCAGCTTACGATCCTACTCGACAGAACAGGGATTCGGGACCCAGTACTTC. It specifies CASSLRSYSTEQGFGTQYF.

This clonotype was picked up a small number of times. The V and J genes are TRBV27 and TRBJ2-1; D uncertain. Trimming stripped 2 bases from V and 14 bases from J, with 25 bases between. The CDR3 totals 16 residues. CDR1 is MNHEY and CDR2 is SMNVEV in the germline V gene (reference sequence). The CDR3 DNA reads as TGTGCCAGCAGTTTAACCCATCCGCGACTGCCGCCCCGGGAGTTCTTC. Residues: CASSLTHPRLPPREFF.

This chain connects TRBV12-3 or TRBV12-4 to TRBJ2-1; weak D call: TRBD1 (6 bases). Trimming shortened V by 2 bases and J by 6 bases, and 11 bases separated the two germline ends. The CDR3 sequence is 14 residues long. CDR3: CASSLKEGGNEQFF. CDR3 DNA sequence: TGTGCCAGCAGTTTAAAGGAAGGGGGCAATGAGCAGTTCTTC.

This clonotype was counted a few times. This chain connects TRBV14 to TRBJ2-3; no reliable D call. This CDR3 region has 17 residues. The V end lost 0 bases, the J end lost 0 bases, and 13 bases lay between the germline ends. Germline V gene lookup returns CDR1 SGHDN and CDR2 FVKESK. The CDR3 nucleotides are TGTGCCAGCAGCCAAGATCTCGGAGAACCAAGCACAGATACGCAGTATTTT. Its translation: CASSQDLGEPSTDTQYF. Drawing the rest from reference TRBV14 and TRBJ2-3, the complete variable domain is EAGVTQFPSHSVIEKGQTVTLRCDPISGHDNLYWYRRVMGKEIKFLLHFVKESKQDESGMPNNRFLAERTGGTYSTLKVQPAELEDSGVYFCASSQDLGEPSTDTQYFGPGTRLTVL.

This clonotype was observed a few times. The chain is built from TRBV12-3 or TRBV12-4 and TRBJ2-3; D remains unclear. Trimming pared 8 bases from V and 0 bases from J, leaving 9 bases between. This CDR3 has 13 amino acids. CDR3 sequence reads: CASGVASTDTQYF. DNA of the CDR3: TGTGCCAGCGGCGTTGCTAGCACAGATACGCAGTATTTT.

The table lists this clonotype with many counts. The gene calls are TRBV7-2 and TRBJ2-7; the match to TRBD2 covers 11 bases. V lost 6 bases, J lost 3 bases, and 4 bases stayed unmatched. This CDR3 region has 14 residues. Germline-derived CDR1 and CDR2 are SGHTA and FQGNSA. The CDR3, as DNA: TGTGCCAGCAGTTACACTAGCGGGAGCTACGAGCAGTACTTC. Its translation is CASSYTSGSYEQYF. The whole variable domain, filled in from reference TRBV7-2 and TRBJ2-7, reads GAGVSQSPSNKVTEKGKDVELRCDPISGHTALYWYRQSLGQGLEFLIYFQGNSAPDKSGLPSDRFSAERTGGSVSTLTIQRTQQEDSAVYLCASSYTSGSYEQYFGPGTRLTVT.

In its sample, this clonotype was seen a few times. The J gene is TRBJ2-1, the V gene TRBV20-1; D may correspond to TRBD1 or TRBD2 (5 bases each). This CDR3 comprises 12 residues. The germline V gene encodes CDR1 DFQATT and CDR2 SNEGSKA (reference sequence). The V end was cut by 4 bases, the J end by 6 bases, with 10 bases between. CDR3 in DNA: TGCAGTGCTAACCCGAGGGGCAATGAGCAGTTCTTC. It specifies CSANPRGNEQFF.

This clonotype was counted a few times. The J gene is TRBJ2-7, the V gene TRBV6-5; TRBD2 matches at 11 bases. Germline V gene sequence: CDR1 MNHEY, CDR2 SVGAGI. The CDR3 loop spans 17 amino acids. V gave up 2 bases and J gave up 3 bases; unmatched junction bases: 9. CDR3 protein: CASSYLRSSGRVYEQYF. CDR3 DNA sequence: TGTGCCAGCAGTTACCTCAGGAGTAGCGGGAGGGTCTACGAGCAGTACTTC.

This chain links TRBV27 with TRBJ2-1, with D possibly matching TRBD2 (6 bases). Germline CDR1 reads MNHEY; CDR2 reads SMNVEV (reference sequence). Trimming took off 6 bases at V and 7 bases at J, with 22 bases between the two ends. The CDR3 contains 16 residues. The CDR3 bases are TGTGCCAGCAGACGTACTAGCAACCGACCGGGGAATGAGCAGTTCTTC. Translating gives CASRRTSNRPGNEQFF.

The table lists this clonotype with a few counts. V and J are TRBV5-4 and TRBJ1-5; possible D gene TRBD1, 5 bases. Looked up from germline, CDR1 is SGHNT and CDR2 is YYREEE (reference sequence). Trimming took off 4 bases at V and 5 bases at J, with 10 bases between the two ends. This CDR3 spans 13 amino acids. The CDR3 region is CASSEATDQPQHF. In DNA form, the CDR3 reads TGTGCCAGCAGCGAAGCGACAGATCAGCCCCAGCATTTT.

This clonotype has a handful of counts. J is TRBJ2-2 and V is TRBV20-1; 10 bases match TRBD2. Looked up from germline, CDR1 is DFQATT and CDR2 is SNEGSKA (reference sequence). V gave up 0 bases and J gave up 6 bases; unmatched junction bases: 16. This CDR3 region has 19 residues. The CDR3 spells CSARDLRGSGGLASGELFF. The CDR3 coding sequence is TGCAGTGCTAGAGATTTAAGGGGGTCGGGGGGACTAGCGTCCGGGGAGCTGTTTTTT.

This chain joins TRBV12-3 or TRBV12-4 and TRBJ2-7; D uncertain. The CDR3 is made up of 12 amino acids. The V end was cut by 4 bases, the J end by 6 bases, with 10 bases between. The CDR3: CASSSPPGEQYF. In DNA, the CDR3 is TGTGCCAGCAGTTCCCCCCCCGGCGAGCAGTACTTC.

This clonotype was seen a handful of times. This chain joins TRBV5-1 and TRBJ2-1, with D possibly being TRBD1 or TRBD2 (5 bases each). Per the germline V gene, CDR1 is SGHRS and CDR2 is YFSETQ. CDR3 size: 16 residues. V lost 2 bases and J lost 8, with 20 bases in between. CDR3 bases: TGCGCCAGCAGCTTCGCAGGGTCGTCTGTGGGGGATGAGCAGTTCTTC. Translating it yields CASSFAGSSVGDEQFF.

The CDR3 sequence: CSALAGVGEQFF. The CDR3 region has the DNA TGCAGTGCACTAGCGGGAGTGGGAGAGCAGTTCTTC. The V call is TRBV20-1, the J call TRBJ2-1, with 11 nucleotides matching TRBD2. The CDR3 contains 12 residues. The germline V gene encodes CDR1 DFQATT and CDR2 SNEGSKA (reference sequence). Trimming removed 6 bases from V and 10 bases from J; junction bases left unmatched: 5.